The rows below give T cell receptor beta chains drawn from one sample of a study of cytomegalovirus exposure and HLA in healthy donors. Some clones are missing from TCRdb's copy, which holds only in-frame ones; the method was immunoSEQ multiplex PCR. Of about 200,000 clones listed, around 86% are singletons. The source material was PBMCs. The receptors derive from a woman between 18 and 29 years old in good health and CMV-seronegative. Each CDR3 is given with its conserved first and last residue. The order of the fields is J gene, D gene, V gene, CDR3 length, clone size, CDR3 DNA, CDR3 protein. A D gene is named only where the DNA matches it firmly. Rows may omit the clone size; those that give it use once, few, many or a size class.

J gene: TRBJ1-4; D gene: TRBD1; V gene: TRBV6-5; CDR3 length: 15; clone size: .; CDR3 DNA: TGTGCCAGCAGTTCACAGGGGGATCCGGGTGAAAAACTGTTTTTT; CDR3 protein: CASSSQGDPGEKLFF
J gene: TRBJ2-2; D gene: .; V gene: TRBV5-1; CDR3 length: 13; clone size: .; CDR3 DNA: TGCGCCAGCAGCCCCTCAGGGGACGGGGAGCTGTTTTTT; CDR3 protein: CASSPSGDGELFF
J gene: TRBJ2-5; D gene: TRBD1; V gene: TRBV5-1; CDR3 length: 15; clone size: few; CDR3 DNA: TGCGCCAGCAGCTTGGGACGGACAGGGCAAGAGACCCAGTACTTC; CDR3 protein: CASSLGRTGQETQYF
J gene: TRBJ2-7; D gene: .; V gene: TRBV7-2; CDR3 length: 11; clone size: .; CDR3 DNA: TGTGCCAGCAGCCCCGGGAACGAGCAGTACTTC; CDR3 protein: CASSPGNEQYF
J gene: TRBJ2-7; D gene: TRBD1; V gene: TRBV4-3; CDR3 length: 15; clone size: .; CDR3 DNA: TGCGCCAGCAGCCACGGACGGACAGGGGGGTACGAGCAGTACTTC; CDR3 protein: CASSHGRTGGYEQYF
J gene: TRBJ1-1; D gene: .; V gene: TRBV18; CDR3 length: 15; clone size: .; CDR3 DNA: TGTGCCAGCTCACCATTGGCAGGGCCCGGAACTGAAGCTTTCTTT; CDR3 protein: CASSPLAGPGTEAFF
J gene: TRBJ1-2; D gene: TRBD1; V gene: TRBV30; CDR3 length: 13; clone size: .; CDR3 DNA: TGTGCCTTAAACAGGGGGCCGAACTATGGCTACACCTTC; CDR3 protein: CALNRGPNYGYTF
J gene: TRBJ2-3; D gene: TRBD1; V gene: TRBV5-4; CDR3 length: 16; clone size: .; CDR3 DNA: TGTGCCAGCAGCTTGGCCAGGACAGGGGTTAGGGATACGCAGTATTTT; CDR3 protein: CASSLARTGVRDTQYF
J gene: TRBJ2-7; D gene: TRBD1; V gene: TRBV27; CDR3 length: 15; clone size: .; CDR3 DNA: TGTGCCAGCACCCCGCGAGGGGGCGCGGGCTACGAGCAGTACTTC; CDR3 protein: CASTPRGGAGYEQYF
J gene: TRBJ2-1; D gene: TRBD2; V gene: TRBV29-1; CDR3 length: 14; clone size: .; CDR3 DNA: TGCAGCGTCTCAAGGACTAGCGGGCCTACTGAGCAGTTCTTC; CDR3 protein: CSVSRTSGPTEQFF
J gene: TRBJ2-2; D gene: .; V gene: TRBV11-3; CDR3 length: 15; clone size: .; CDR3 DNA: TGTGCCAGCAGCCCAGGAGGAAGGTTCACCGGGGAGCTGTTTTTT; CDR3 protein: CASSPGGRFTGELFF
J gene: TRBJ2-7; D gene: .; V gene: TRBV6-1; CDR3 length: 15; clone size: .; CDR3 DNA: TGTGCCAGCAGGGGTCCTCCGGGACACTCCTACGAGCAGTACTTC; CDR3 protein: CASRGPPGHSYEQYF
J gene: TRBJ2-7; D gene: TRBD1; V gene: TRBV5-4; CDR3 length: 16; clone size: .; CDR3 DNA: TGTGCCAGCAGCCGAAGCCAACAGGGGGCCTCGGGGGAGCAGTACTTC; CDR3 protein: CASSRSQQGASGEQYF
J gene: TRBJ1-1; D gene: TRBD1; V gene: TRBV27; CDR3 length: 13; clone size: once; CDR3 DNA: TGTGCCAGCAGTCTGACAGGGGTGGCTGAAGCTTTCTTT; CDR3 protein: CASSLTGVAEAFF
J gene: TRBJ2-5; D gene: .; V gene: TRBV7-7; CDR3 length: 15; clone size: .; CDR3 DNA: TGTGCTAGCAGCTTAGCGCGGAGCGCCCAAGAGACCCAGTACTTC; CDR3 protein: CASSLARSAQETQYF
J gene: TRBJ2-5; D gene: TRBD2; V gene: TRBV5-1; CDR3 length: 14; clone size: .; CDR3 DNA: TGCGCCAGCAGCTCCCTAGCGGGAGAAGAGACCCAGTACTTC; CDR3 protein: CASSSLAGEETQYF
J gene: TRBJ1-5; D gene: TRBD1; V gene: TRBV30; CDR3 length: 13; clone size: .; CDR3 DNA: TGTGCCTCCGGGACAGTTACGTTTCAGCCCCAGCATTTT; CDR3 protein: CASGTVTFQPQHF
J gene: TRBJ2-5; D gene: .; V gene: TRBV11-2; CDR3 length: 16; clone size: .; CDR3 DNA: TGTGCCAGCAGCTTAGGGACAGCCCAGAACCAAGAGACCCAGTACTTC; CDR3 protein: CASSLGTAQNQETQYF
J gene: TRBJ2-7; D gene: TRBD2; V gene: TRBV5-6; CDR3 length: 14; clone size: few; CDR3 DNA: TGTGCCAGCAGCTGGGGGGGTAGGGAATACGAGCAGTACTTC; CDR3 protein: CASSWGGREYEQYF
J gene: TRBJ2-5; D gene: TRBD2; V gene: TRBV19; CDR3 length: 15; clone size: .; CDR3 DNA: TGTGCCAGCAAGCCGCCGGGACTAGCGGTGTCGGCCCAGTACTTC; CDR3 protein: CASKPPGLAVSAQYF
J gene: TRBJ2-5; D gene: .; V gene: TRBV29-1; CDR3 length: 17; clone size: .; CDR3 DNA: TGCAGCGTTGAAAGGTTAGGGGAAAGACGGGGGAAAGAGACCCAGTACTTC; CDR3 protein: CSVERLGERRGKETQYF
J gene: TRBJ2-5; D gene: TRBD2; V gene: TRBV11-3; CDR3 length: 14; clone size: .; CDR3 DNA: TGTGCCAGCAGCCCGCTAGCGGACGAAGAGACCCAGTACTTC; CDR3 protein: CASSPLADEETQYF
J gene: TRBJ2-7; D gene: .; V gene: TRBV7-2; CDR3 length: 14; clone size: .; CDR3 DNA: TGTGCCAGCAGCTTAGATCCAGGGATTTACGAGCAGTACTTC; CDR3 protein: CASSLDPGIYEQYF
J gene: TRBJ1-1; D gene: .; V gene: TRBV6-5; CDR3 length: 14; clone size: .; CDR3 DNA: TGTGCCAGCAGTTACTCATTTAGGAACACTGAAGCTTTCTTT; CDR3 protein: CASSYSFRNTEAFF
J gene: TRBJ2-2; D gene: TRBD1; V gene: TRBV2; CDR3 length: 15; clone size: .; CDR3 DNA: TGTGCCAGCAGGAAGGACAGGGCGAACACCGGGGAGCTGTTTTTT; CDR3 protein: CASRKDRANTGELFF
J gene: TRBJ1-1; D gene: TRBD1; V gene: TRBV5-1; CDR3 length: 15; clone size: .; CDR3 DNA: TGCGCCAGCAGCTTACAGGGGATAGGGAACACTGAAGCTTTCTTT; CDR3 protein: CASSLQGIGNTEAFF
J gene: TRBJ2-7; D gene: TRBD2; V gene: TRBV5-1; CDR3 length: 15; clone size: .; CDR3 DNA: TGCGCCAGCAGCACAGGGACTAGTGTAAACTACGAGCAGTACTTC; CDR3 protein: CASSTGTSVNYEQYF
J gene: TRBJ1-6; D gene: TRBD1; V gene: TRBV15; CDR3 length: 16; clone size: .; CDR3 DNA: TGTGCCACCAGCAGAGGGGGGGACAGGGGACGATCACCCCTCCACTTT; CDR3 protein: CATSRGGDRGRSPLHF
J gene: TRBJ2-7; D gene: .; V gene: TRBV11-2; CDR3 length: 16; clone size: .; CDR3 DNA: TGTGCCAGCAGCTCCCCGGACAAATCTCCGTCCAACGAGCAGTACTTC; CDR3 protein: CASSSPDKSPSNEQYF
J gene: TRBJ2-3; D gene: TRBD2; V gene: TRBV30; CDR3 length: 12; clone size: .; CDR3 DNA: TGTGCCTGGGGGACTAGCGGGAAATTTAAGTATTTT; CDR3 protein: CAWGTSGKFKYF
J gene: TRBJ1-2; D gene: TRBD1; V gene: TRBV6-5; CDR3 length: 14; clone size: .; CDR3 DNA: TGTGCCAGCAGGAACGGACAGGGAGCTTATGGCTACACCTTC; CDR3 protein: CASRNGQGAYGYTF
J gene: TRBJ2-2; D gene: .; V gene: TRBV7-2; CDR3 length: 14; clone size: .; CDR3 DNA: TGTGCCAGCAGCACAAAAGGGGTGGCCGGGGAGCTGTTTTTT; CDR3 protein: CASSTKGVAGELFF
J gene: TRBJ1-2; D gene: .; V gene: TRBV4-1; CDR3 length: 15; clone size: .; CDR3 DNA: TGCGCCAGCAGCCCTCAGGCTACCTATAACTATGGCTACACCTTC; CDR3 protein: CASSPQATYNYGYTF
J gene: TRBJ2-5; D gene: .; V gene: TRBV10-3; CDR3 length: 13; clone size: .; CDR3 DNA: TGTGCCACAGGCAGGGGCATCGGGGAGACCCAGTACTTC; CDR3 protein: CATGRGIGETQYF
J gene: TRBJ2-7; D gene: TRBD2; V gene: TRBV7-9; CDR3 length: 14; clone size: .; CDR3 DNA: TGTGCCAGCAGCTTAACCGGGGGAGGGAGCGAGCAGTACTTC; CDR3 protein: CASSLTGGGSEQYF
J gene: TRBJ2-3; D gene: TRBD2; V gene: TRBV9; CDR3 length: 16; clone size: .; CDR3 DNA: TGTGCCAGCAGCGATGGGACTAGCGGGAGCACAGATACGCAGTATTTT; CDR3 protein: CASSDGTSGSTDTQYF
J gene: TRBJ2-5; D gene: TRBD2; V gene: TRBV29-1; CDR3 length: 12; clone size: .; CDR3 DNA: TGCAGCGCCCGGGACTACGGAGGGACCCAGTACTTC; CDR3 protein: CSARDYGGTQYF
J gene: TRBJ1-1; D gene: .; V gene: TRBV30; CDR3 length: 12; clone size: .; CDR3 DNA: TGTGCCTGGAGTGTACCTGACAGTGAAGCTTTCTTT; CDR3 protein: CAWSVPDSEAFF
J gene: TRBJ2-1; D gene: .; V gene: TRBV18; CDR3 length: 14; clone size: .; CDR3 DNA: TGTGCCAGCTCACCATCCGGGCCCGCGGGCGAGCAGTTCTTC; CDR3 protein: CASSPSGPAGEQFF
J gene: TRBJ2-7; D gene: .; V gene: TRBV30; CDR3 length: 12; clone size: .; CDR3 DNA: TGTGCCTGGTCTCAGGACTCCTACGAGCAGTACTTC; CDR3 protein: CAWSQDSYEQYF
J gene: TRBJ2-1; D gene: TRBD1; V gene: TRBV6-1; CDR3 length: 13; clone size: .; CDR3 DNA: TGTGCCAGCAGTGTCCAGGGGGCCTATGAGCAGTTCTTC; CDR3 protein: CASSVQGAYEQFF
J gene: TRBJ2-1; D gene: .; V gene: TRBV7-8; CDR3 length: 15; clone size: .; CDR3 DNA: TGTGCCAGCAGCCCCGTAGGCGGTGCTCCCAATGAGCAGTTCTTC; CDR3 protein: CASSPVGGAPNEQFF
J gene: TRBJ2-7; D gene: .; V gene: TRBV27; CDR3 length: 12; clone size: .; CDR3 DNA: TGTGCCAGCAGTTTAGGAGGGCACGAGCAGTACTTC; CDR3 protein: CASSLGGHEQYF
J gene: TRBJ2-3; D gene: TRBD1; V gene: TRBV5-1; CDR3 length: 14; clone size: .; CDR3 DNA: TGCGCCAGCAGCCCCGGACAGGGAACAGATACGCAGTATTTT; CDR3 protein: CASSPGQGTDTQYF
J gene: TRBJ2-7; D gene: TRBD2; V gene: TRBV6-4; CDR3 length: 14; clone size: .; CDR3 DNA: TGTGCCAGCAGTGTTAGCGGGGGGGACCACGAGCAGTACTTC; CDR3 protein: CASSVSGGDHEQYF
J gene: TRBJ2-5; D gene: TRBD2; V gene: TRBV27; CDR3 length: 15; clone size: .; CDR3 DNA: TGTGCCAGCAGTACAGGGACTAGCGGTTCAGAGACCCAGTACTTC; CDR3 protein: CASSTGTSGSETQYF
J gene: TRBJ2-1; D gene: .; V gene: TRBV6-6; CDR3 length: 14; clone size: .; CDR3 DNA: TGTGCCAGCATCCTTGGAGGGGACGTGGTTGAGCAGTTCTTC; CDR3 protein: CASILGGDVVEQFF